The 5 T cell receptor beta chains in this list originate from one sample, sequenced in a study of read filtering for tumor transcriptome and immune sequencing. Molecular barcoded adaptors covering alpha/delta and beta/gamma chains were used on around 400 ng RNA. TCRdb used MiXCR to reprocess the reads, holding one entry per CDR3 protein. The sample consists of over 20,000 distinct CDR3 sequences, roughly an eighth of them appearing once. The specimen sequenced was a population of CD138-negative cells sorted from bone marrow. The receptors here all came from a donor aged 40 or over with multiple myeloma.

This clonotype was seen at least ten times. V is TRBV29-1 and J is TRBJ2-7; 8 bases are a match to TRBD1. The length of the CDR3 is 13 residues. J lost 2 bases, V lost 4 bases, and 4 bases had no gene match. Germline CDR1 reads SQVTM; CDR2 reads ANQGSEA. The CDR3 nucleotides are TGCAGCGTTGTCGGGACAGGTGCCTACGAGCAGTACTTC. This gives the protein CSVVGTGAYEQYF.

Ten or more counts support this clonotype. In DNA, the CDR3 is TGTGCCAGCATAGGGGAGAACACCGGGGAGCTGTTTTTT. It codes for CASIGENTGELFF. The chain recombines TRBV7-9 with TRBJ2-2; D perhaps matches TRBD1 (5 bases). The CDR3 sequence is 13 residues long. Trimming shortened V by 7 bases and J by 1 base, and 7 bases separated the two germline ends. Germline V lookup: CDR1 SEHNR, CDR2 FQNEAQ (reference sequence).

This clonotype was seen only a few times. V gene TRBV5-6 combines with J gene TRBJ1-1; no clear D. Looked up from germline, CDR1 is SGHDT and CDR2 is YYEEEE. The CDR3 sequence is 15 residues long. V lost 0 bases, J lost 1 base, and 10 bases lay in between. DNA of the CDR3: TGTGCCAGCAGCTTGGCCTGGGCCCCGAACACTGAAGCTTTCTTT. This gives the protein CASSLAWAPNTEAFF.

This clonotype occurred many times. The CDR3 DNA reads as TGTGCCAGCAGCCCCCTGTCAGGGCACTACGAGCAGTACTTC. Translation gives CASSPLSGHYEQYF. The J gene is TRBJ2-7, the V gene TRBV11-2; maybe TRBD1 (5 bases). This CDR3 comprises 14 residues. CDR1 SGHAT and CDR2 FQNNGV come from the germline V gene. Trimming stripped 5 bases from V and 3 bases from J, with 14 bases between.

V usage is TRBV29-1 and J usage is TRBJ2-4; D is tentatively TRBD1 or TRBD2 (5 bases each). The ends were cut back, 6 bases at V and 0 bases at J, with 9 bases in the middle. CDR3 size: 13 residues. Germline CDR1 and CDR2: SQVTM and ANQGSEA. CDR3 loop: CSVVGTAKNIQYF. CDR3 nucleotides: TGCAGCGTCGTCGGGACAGCCAAAAACATTCAGTACTTC.